The 17 T cell receptor beta chains below all came from one sample that was sequenced in a study of shared clonotypes between healthy human individuals. TCRdb's table, derived via immunoSEQ multiplex PCR, lists solely in-frame clones and lacks some. The table lists roughly 500,000 clones, 70% to 80% of them singletons. The sequenced sample consisted of PBMCs. The source of these receptors is a woman between 40 and 55 years old in good health. Some clones in this sample may be carry-over from other donors' samples.

The chain joins TRBV5-1 to TRBJ2-1; 11 positions agree with TRBD2. The ends lost 0 bases at V and 9 bases at J; junction bases unmatched: 8. The germline V gene has CDR1 SGHRS and CDR2 YFSETQ. The CDR3 contains 16 residues. CDR3 nucleotide sequence: TGCGCCAGCAGCTTGGCCCAACTAGCGGGAGAACGTGAGCAGTTCTTC. Translated, it gives CASSLAQLAGEREQFF. Full variable domain (outside the CDR3, taken from reference TRBV5-1 and TRBJ2-1): KAGVTQTPRYLIKTRGQQVTLSCSPISGHRSVSWYQQTPGQGLQFLFEYFSETQRNKGNFPGRFSGRQFSNSRSEMNVSTLELGDSALYLCASSLAQLAGEREQFFGPGTRLTVL.

The chain couples TRBV11-2 to TRBJ2-5; D perhaps matches TRBD1 (5 bases). CDR1 and CDR2 (germline): SGHAT, FQNNGV. The CDR3 has 16 residues. V was trimmed by 1 base and J by 0 bases, leaving 12 bases between them. CDR3 region: CASSLVTGRYQETQYF. The CDR3 region has the DNA TGTGCCAGCAGCTTAGTAACAGGAAGGTACCAAGAGACCCAGTACTTC.

The chain has TRBV9 and TRBJ2-5; TRBD1 matches at 8 bases. Germline trimming cut 4 bases from V and 5 bases from J; bases unmatched to any gene: 7. The CDR3 loop spans 14 amino acids. The germline V gene encodes CDR1 SGDLS and CDR2 YYNGEE. The CDR3 loop reads CASSPGQGGETQYF. The CDR3 DNA sequence: TGTGCCAGCAGCCCCGGACAGGGTGGGGAGACCCAGTACTTC.

This chain joins TRBV30 and TRBJ2-1; 8 positions match TRBD1. The germline V gene has CDR1 GTSNPN and CDR2 SVGIG (reference sequence). This CDR3 contains 15 residues. Trimming cost V 4 bases and J 4 bases; bases outside gene matches: 9. DNA for the CDR3: TGTGCCTGGAACCAGGGGGCGGAACCTTACAATGAGCAGTTCTTC. This sequence encodes CAWNQGAEPYNEQFF.

V usage is TRBV6-5 and J usage is TRBJ2-7; TRBD2 aligns across 8 bases. Germline V gives CDR1 MNHEY, CDR2 SVGAGI. The CDR3 length is 12 residues. The ends lost 11 bases at V and 6 bases at J; junction bases unmatched: 9. CDR3 region: CAASGRGLEQYF. CDR3 DNA: TGTGCCGCCAGCGGGAGAGGCCTCGAGCAGTACTTC.

The V call is TRBV28, the J call TRBJ2-5; 7 bases line up with TRBD2. The J call is in doubt because the DNA end fits TRBJ2-7 better. The length of the CDR3 is 15 residues. Germline values: CDR1 MDHEN, CDR2 SYDVKM. The CDR3 bases are TGTGCCAGCAGTTTGGGAGGGTCCGCTTCCTACGAGCAGTACTTC. Translated, it gives CASSLGGSASYEQYF.

The rearrangement links TRBV5-4 to TRBJ2-3; D unclear. The V end lost 4 bases, the J end lost 4 bases, and 16 bases lay between the germline ends. CDR3 length: 15 amino acids. Germline values: CDR1 SGHNT, CDR2 YYREEE (reference sequence). The CDR3 here is CASSLRPAPADTQYF. The CDR3 bases are TGTGCCAGCAGCCTCAGACCAGCCCCCGCAGATACGCAGTATTTT.

The rearrangement joins TRBV19 to TRBJ1-1, with D unresolved. V lost 6 bases, J lost 4 bases, and 15 bases lay in between. The CDR3 sequence is 14 residues long. CDR1 and CDR2 (germline): LNHDA, SQIVND (reference sequence). CDR3: CASRKEGSGTEAFF. The CDR3 DNA reads as TGTGCCAGTAGGAAAGAAGGGTCGGGCACTGAAGCTTTCTTT.

The V call is TRBV4-3, the J call TRBJ1-3; D gene uncertain. The V end lost 2 bases, the J end lost 4 bases, and 9 bases lay between the germline ends. The CDR3 extends over 14 amino acids. In germline, CDR1 is LGHNA, CDR2 YSLEER. CDR3 sequence: CASSQTTRGNTIYF. The CDR3 DNA is TGCGCCAGCAGCCAAACGACAAGGGGAAACACCATATATTTT.

The CDR3 bases are TGCAGCGTTGAGCACAGCTACGAGCAGTACTTC. Its protein is CSVEHSYEQYF. The genes are TRBV29-1 and TRBJ2-5; no definite D call. The end of the DNA aligns better with TRBJ2-7, so the J call may be wrong. The germline CDR1 and CDR2 sequences are SQVTM and ANQGSEA. This CDR3 contains 11 residues.

V usage is TRBV19 and J usage is TRBJ2-7; the match to TRBD2 covers 11 bases. CDR3 length equals 17 residues. The germline CDR1 and CDR2 sequences are LNHDA and SQIVND (reference sequence). V was pared by 1 base and J by 2 bases, with 7 bases of the junction left unmatched. Written as DNA, the CDR3 is TGTGCCAGTAGTATAGGACTAGCGGGGAAGGGCCCCTACGAGCAGTACTTC. This encodes CASSIGLAGKGPYEQYF.

This chain links TRBV14 with TRBJ2-3, with 13 nucleotides matching TRBD2. Germline values: CDR1 SGHDN, CDR2 FVKESK. This CDR3 region has 16 residues. Trimming removed 4 bases from V and 3 bases from J; junction bases left unmatched: 4. CDR3 sequence (DNA): TGTGCCAGCAGCCGGACTAGCGGGAGAATAACAGATACGCAGTATTTT. This translates into CASSRTSGRITDTQYF.

In its sample, this clone was seen a few times. The same CDR3 can be traced to other DNA sequences in this sample. This sequence joins TRBV4-2 and TRBJ2-1, with TRBD2 matching 12 bases. Germline V gene sequence: CDR1 LGHNA, CDR2 YNFKEQ. This CDR3 is 16 amino acids long. V gave up 3 bases and J gave up 4 bases; unmatched junction bases: 4. The CDR3 nucleotides are TGTGCCAGCAGCCAGGCGACTAGCGGGAGTTACAATGAGCAGTTCTTC. Translated, it gives CASSQATSGSYNEQFF.

This clone has only a few counts. V gene TRBV9 combines with J gene TRBJ1-2; 11 bases line up with TRBD1. Per germline, CDR1 SGDLS and CDR2 YYNGEE. The junction had 4 bases not matched to a gene; V was cut back by 0 bases and J by 3 bases. This CDR3 contains 16 residues. The CDR3 sequence is CASSVEDRGRYYGYTF. The CDR3 DNA is TGTGCCAGCAGCGTAGAGGACAGGGGGCGCTACTATGGCTACACCTTC.

The V call is TRBV9, the J call TRBJ1-1; 9 bases are shared with TRBD1. The CDR3 consists of 15 residues. Germline values: CDR1 SGDLS, CDR2 YYNGEE. After removal of 0 bases from V and 2 bases from J, the junction contained 2 bases not matched to a gene. The CDR3 loop reads CASSVGGQGNTEAFF. The DNA of the CDR3 is TGTGCCAGCAGCGTAGGGGGACAGGGTAACACTGAAGCTTTCTTT.

The J gene is TRBJ2-1, the V gene TRBV28, with 7 nucleotides matching TRBD1. Germline values: CDR1 MDHEN, CDR2 SYDVKM. CDR3 length equals 15 residues. The ends lost 7 bases at V and 6 bases at J; junction bases unmatched: 12. The CDR3 protein is CASNQGVPAGNEQFF. CDR3 in DNA: TGTGCCAGCAACCAGGGGGTCCCGGCTGGCAATGAGCAGTTCTTC.

This clone is medium-sized (0.01 to 0.1%). The same CDR3 is also encoded by other DNA sequences in this sample. The V and J genes are TRBV27 and TRBJ1-5, with a possible D match to TRBD1 (6 bases). Germline V gene sequence: CDR1 MNHEY, CDR2 SMNVEV (reference sequence). Trimming took off 5 bases at V and 3 bases at J, with 17 bases between the two ends. The length of the CDR3 is 16 residues. The chain's CDR3 is CASSAFSTGFNQPQHF. The CDR3 bases are TGTGCCAGCAGTGCTTTTAGCACAGGGTTCAATCAGCCCCAGCATTTT.